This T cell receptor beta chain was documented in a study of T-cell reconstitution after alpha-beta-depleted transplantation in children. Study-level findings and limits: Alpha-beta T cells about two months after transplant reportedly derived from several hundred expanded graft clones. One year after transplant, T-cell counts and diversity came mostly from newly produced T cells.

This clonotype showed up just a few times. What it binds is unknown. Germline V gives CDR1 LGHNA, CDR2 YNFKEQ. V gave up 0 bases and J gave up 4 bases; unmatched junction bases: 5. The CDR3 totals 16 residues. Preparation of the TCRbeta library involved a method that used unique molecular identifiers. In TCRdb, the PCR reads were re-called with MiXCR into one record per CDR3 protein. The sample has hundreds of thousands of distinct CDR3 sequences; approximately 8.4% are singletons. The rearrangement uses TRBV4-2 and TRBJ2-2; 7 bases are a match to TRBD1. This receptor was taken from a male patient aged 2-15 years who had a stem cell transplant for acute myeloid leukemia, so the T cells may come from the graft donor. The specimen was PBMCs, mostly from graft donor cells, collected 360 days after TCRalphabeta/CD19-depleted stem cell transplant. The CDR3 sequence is CASSQEKTGLTGELFF. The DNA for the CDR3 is TGTGCCAGCAGCCAAGAGAAGACAGGGCTCACCGGGGAGCTGTTTTTT.